These 32 T cell receptor beta chains were all obtained from the same sample, sequenced in a study of blood T cell repertoires in COVID-19. The method was immunoSEQ multiplex PCR; TCRdb's version includes in-frame clones alone and lacks a portion of them. The sample includes under 250,000 clones, 70% to 80% of them seen just once. Sample: peripheral blood. These receptors all come from a woman aged 40 to 50 with COVID-19, enrolled during active disease.

There are many counts of this clone. V usage is TRBV10-3 and J usage is TRBJ2-5; possibly TRBD2 for D (5 bases). V lost 6 bases, J lost 7 bases, and 15 bases lay in between. This CDR3 is built from 13 residues. CDR1 is ENHRY, CDR2 SYGVKD, per germline. The CDR3 DNA sequence: TGTGCCATCAGGGAACTAGAAGATAGGACCCAGTACTTC. Amino acid sequence: CAIRELEDRTQYF.

The V and J genes are TRBV5-6 and TRBJ1-3, with D perhaps matching TRBD1 (5 bases). Trimming shortened V by 0 bases and J by 0 bases, and 16 bases separated the two germline ends. The V gene's germline CDR1 is SGHDT and CDR2 YYEEEE. The CDR3 extends over 18 amino acids. The CDR3 bases are TGTGCCAGCAGCTTGGGTATTGCAGGGCGCTTCTCTGGAAACACCATATATTTT. This gives the protein CASSLGIAGRFSGNTIYF.

This rearrangement joins TRBV25-1 to TRBJ2-7; the D gene is possibly TRBD2 (6 bases). CDR1 is MGHDK, CDR2 SYGVNS, per germline. V was pared by 1 base and J by 3 bases, with 10 bases between. There are 14 residues in the CDR3. CDR3 protein: CASSEFSGFYEQYF. CDR3 bases: TGTGCCAGCAGTGAATTTAGCGGATTCTACGAGCAGTACTTC.

This CDR3 reads CASSTGTGLYNEKLFF. The CDR3 DNA sequence: TGTGCCAGCAGCACCGGGACAGGACTCTATAATGAAAAACTGTTTTTT. The chain combines TRBV7-8 with TRBJ1-4; TRBD1 matches at 8 bases. The CDR3 totals 16 residues. Germline CDR1 reads SGHVS; CDR2 reads FQNEAQ. Trimming removed 5 bases from V and 4 bases from J; junction bases left unmatched: 9. Combining the CDR3 with reference TRBV7-8 and TRBJ1-4 gives the whole variable domain GAGVSQSPRYKVAKRGQDVALRCDPISGHVSLFWYQQALGQGPEFLTYFQNEAQLDKSGLPSDRFFAERPEGSVSTLKIQRTQQEDSAVYLCASSTGTGLYNEKLFFGSGTQLSVL.

V usage is TRBV13 and J usage is TRBJ2-7; D could derive from TRBD1 or TRBD2 (7 bases each). This CDR3 is built from 15 residues. The germline V gene encodes CDR1 PRHDT and CDR2 FYEKMQ (reference sequence). The germline V and J ends were trimmed by 4 bases and 4 bases, with 17 bases remaining between them. This chain's CDR3 is CASSSGGGPRYEQYF. The CDR3 nucleotides are TGTGCCAGCAGCTCAGGGGGGGGGCCAAGGTACGAGCAGTACTTC.

This chain connects TRBV5-4 to TRBJ2-2, with 11 nucleotides matching TRBD1. CDR3 length: 16 residues. The trim removed 4 bases at V and 4 bases at J, leaving 6 bases unmatched. Germline V gene data show CDR1 as SGHNT and CDR2 as YYREEE (reference sequence). This CDR3 reads CASSPWTGGPTGELFF. The CDR3, as DNA: TGTGCCAGCAGCCCATGGACAGGGGGCCCCACCGGGGAGCTGTTTTTT.

The chain has TRBV9 and TRBJ2-3; 8 nucleotides align to TRBD2. The germline V gene encodes CDR1 SGDLS and CDR2 YYNGEE. V trimming: 0 bases; J trimming: 5 bases; junction bases outside the gene matches: 14. CDR3 size: 18 residues. The DNA of the CDR3 is TGTGCCAGCAGCGTAGCTGTAGTAGCGGGGTACTTGCAAGATACGCAGTATTTT. Protein: CASSVAVVAGYLQDTQYF.

The J gene is TRBJ2-1, the V gene TRBV7-3; D is uncertain. Germline assignment: CDR1 SGHTA and CDR2 FQGTGA. This CDR3 contains 11 residues. V was trimmed by 3 bases and J by 9 bases, leaving 6 bases between them. The CDR3 protein is CASSFGSEQFF. Written as DNA, the CDR3 is TGTGCCAGCAGCTTCGGTAGTGAGCAGTTCTTC. Combining the CDR3 with reference TRBV7-3 and TRBJ2-1 gives the whole variable domain GAGVSQTPSNKVTEKGKYVELRCDPISGHTALYWYRQSLGQGPEFLIYFQGTGAADDSGLPNDRFFAVRPEGSVSTLKIQRTERGDSAVYLCASSFGSEQFFGPGTRLTVL.

For the CDR3, the DNA is TGTGCCATCAGTGAGTTGGGGACAGGGGGCGTCTATGGCTACACCTTC. Its protein product is CAISELGTGGVYGYTF. The V and J genes are TRBV10-3 and TRBJ1-2, with 12 bases identical to TRBD1. The CDR3 totals 16 residues. Losses at the gene ends were 1 base for V and 4 bases for J; bases not matched to a gene: 4. The germline CDR1 and CDR2 sequences are ENHRY and SYGVKD.

This chain links TRBV29-1 with TRBJ1-1; possible D gene TRBD1, 5 bases. The germline gives CDR1 SQVTM, CDR2 ANQGSEA. Trimming removed 1 base from V and 5 bases from J, with 14 bases in between. This CDR3 region has 14 residues. The CDR3 coding sequence is TGCAGCGTTGAAGGGGGCTCTCTTTGGACTGAAGCTTTCTTT. It yields the protein CSVEGGSLWTEAFF.

V and J are TRBV4-3 and TRBJ2-3; D remains unclear. Looked up from germline, CDR1 is LGHNA and CDR2 is YSLEER. The CDR3 is 14 amino acids. The V end was cut by 2 bases, the J end by 4 bases, with 10 bases between. The CDR3 loop reads CASSQKRGSDTQYF. The DNA of the CDR3 is TGCGCCAGCAGCCAAAAAAGAGGATCAGATACGCAGTATTTT.

The chain is built from TRBV6-2 or TRBV6-3 and TRBJ1-2; D unclear. Trimming pared 5 bases from V and 8 bases from J, leaving 18 bases between. Germline loops: CDR1 MNHEY, CDR2 SVGEGT. This CDR3 is 14 amino acids long. This chain's CDR3 is CASSLRPFPGGYTF. As DNA, the CDR3 is TGTGCCAGCAGTCTAAGGCCATTTCCAGGAGGCTACACCTTC.

The rearrangement uses TRBV27 and TRBJ2-1; D is ambiguous. CDR1 and CDR2 from the germline V gene are MNHEY and SMNVEV (reference sequence). V was cut by 2 bases and J by 0 bases, with 8 bases left in between. The CDR3 covers 15 residues. Written as DNA, the CDR3 is TGTGCCAGCAGTTTAGACCCTAGCTCCTACAATGAGCAGTTCTTC. Translation gives CASSLDPSSYNEQFF.

J is TRBJ1-3 and V is TRBV9; D is uncertain. Germline-derived CDR1 and CDR2 are SGDLS and YYNGEE. This CDR3 is built from 14 residues. The V end lost 3 bases, the J end lost 2 bases, and 9 bases lay between the germline ends. The CDR3 DNA reads as TGTGCCAGCAGCGATCCCTCCCCTGGAAACACCATATATTTT. This translates into CASSDPSPGNTIYF. The variable domain in full, with the rest retrieved from reference TRBV9 and TRBJ1-3, is DSGVTQTPKHLITATGQRVTLRCSPRSGDLSVYWYQQSLDQGLQFLIQYYNGEERAKGNILERFSAQQFPDLHSELNLSSLELGDSALYFCASSDPSPGNTIYFGEGSWLTVV.

This chain links TRBV19 with TRBJ1-1, with TRBD1 matching 10 bases. This CDR3 has 15 amino acids. Germline V gene data show CDR1 as LNHDA and CDR2 as SQIVND (reference sequence). V was clipped by 5 bases and J by 1 base; unmatched bases: 4. The CDR3 DNA reads as TGTGCCAGTAGTCCTCGGACAGGGGGGAACACTGAAGCTTTCTTT. It specifies CASSPRTGGNTEAFF. Using reference TRBV19 and TRBJ1-1 for the parts outside the CDR3, the full variable domain is DGGITQSPKYLFRKEGQNVTLSCEQNLNHDAMYWYRQDPGQGLRLIYYSQIVNDFQKGDIAEGYSVSREKKESFPLTVTSAQKNPTAFYLCASSPRTGGNTEAFFGQGTRLTVV.

V is TRBV12-3 or TRBV12-4 and J is TRBJ1-5; TRBD1 is a possible D gene (5 bases). The CDR3 length is 13 residues. V lost 4 bases and J 6 bases, leaving 10 bases between the germline ends. CDR3 nucleotide sequence: TGTGCCAGCAGTTCCAGGGCCCGTCAGCCCCAGCATTTT. Translation gives CASSSRARQPQHF.

The CDR3 DNA sequence: TGTGCCAGCAGAAGACAGAACACCGGGGAGCTGTTTTTT. It is translated as CASRRQNTGELFF. The rearrangement joins TRBV6-5 to TRBJ2-2; D uncertain. The germline V gene encodes CDR1 MNHEY and CDR2 SVGAGI. The CDR3 runs to 13 residues. Trimming took 6 bases from V and 1 from J, leaving 6 bases between them.

The rearrangement joins TRBV5-5 to TRBJ1-2; TRBD1 matches 8 bases. CDR3 length: 12 residues. V dropped 3 bases and J dropped 13; count of bases not matched to a gene: 8. The V gene's germline CDR1 is SGHKS and CDR2 YYEKEE (reference sequence). CDR3 sequence reads: CASSSWTGWSTF. Written as DNA, the CDR3 is TGTGCCAGCAGCTCCTGGACAGGGTGGTCCACCTTC.

This clone was seen a single time. This chain uses TRBV10-1 with TRBJ1-1; TRBD1 is a possible D gene (6 bases). The V end lost 3 bases, the J end lost 1 base, and 12 bases lay between the germline ends. The CDR3 loop spans 15 amino acids. The germline V gene has CDR1 WNHNN and CDR2 SYGVQD (reference sequence). CDR3 coding DNA: TGCGCCAGCAGTGAACAGGGTCCCCGGAACACTGAAGCTTTCTTT. Protein product: CASSEQGPRNTEAFF.

V and J are TRBV18 and TRBJ1-1; TRBD1 is a possible D gene (6 bases). CDR1 is KGHSH and CDR2 is LQKENI in the germline V gene. The CDR3 consists of 17 residues. Between the trimmed V and J ends, which lost 3 bases and 5 bases, there was a span of 22 bases. The CDR3: CASSPQTHRGSKTEAFF. CDR3 nucleotides: TGTGCCAGCTCACCTCAGACCCATAGGGGGAGTAAAACTGAAGCTTTCTTT.

The chain links TRBV6-6 to TRBJ1-6, with D perhaps matching TRBD1 (6 bases). CDR1 and CDR2 from the germline V gene are MNHNY and SVGAGI (reference sequence). V was cut by 1 base and J by 5 bases, with 12 bases left in between. The CDR3 spans 16 residues. The CDR3 DNA reads as TGTGCCAGCAGTTACTTTTCCCCAGGGGATAATTCACCCCTCCACTTT. This codes for CASSYFSPGDNSPLHF.

Of note for this clone: This sample also contains other DNA sequences that code for the same CDR3. This chain uses TRBV5-1 with TRBJ1-1; D is undetermined. Germline assignment: CDR1 SGHRS and CDR2 YFSETQ. The V and J ends lost 3 bases and 0 bases respectively, with 9 bases between them. The CDR3 is 14 residues long. Written as DNA, the CDR3 is TGCGCCAGCAGCTCTGGACTGATGAACACTGAAGCTTTCTTT. It codes for CASSSGLMNTEAFF.

The chain couples TRBV27 to TRBJ1-1, with TRBD1 identical over 10 bases. V was clipped by 7 bases and J by 7 bases; unmatched bases: 9. Germline values: CDR1 MNHEY, CDR2 SMNVEV (reference sequence). The CDR3 runs to 14 residues. The CDR3 is CASTPGQGLSEAFF. CDR3 coding DNA: TGTGCCAGCACCCCGGGACAGGGGTTGAGTGAAGCTTTCTTT.

V usage is TRBV9 and J usage is TRBJ2-5; TRBD2 agrees at 8 bases. The CDR3 extends over 15 amino acids. CDR1 is SGDLS, CDR2 YYNGEE, per germline. V shed 4 bases and J 2 bases; nucleotides not matched to a gene: 7. CDR3 in DNA: TGTGCCAGCAGCCTCGGGACTAGAGGGCAAGAGACCCAGTACTTC. Its protein is CASSLGTRGQETQYF. The entire variable domain, with the rest obtained from reference TRBV9 and TRBJ2-5, is as follows: DSGVTQTPKHLITATGQRVTLRCSPRSGDLSVYWYQQSLDQGLQFLIQYYNGEERAKGNILERFSAQQFPDLHSELNLSSLELGDSALYFCASSLGTRGQETQYFGPGTRLLVL.

V usage is TRBV2 and J usage is TRBJ2-3; D not resolved. Germline CDR1 is SNHLY and CDR2 is FYNNEI. The CDR3 sequence is 11 residues long. The V end lost 3 bases, the J end lost 6 bases, and 4 bases lay between the germline ends. This CDR3 is CASSDSDTQYF. In DNA form, the CDR3 reads TGTGCCAGCAGTGACTCTGATACGCAGTATTTT.

The chain is built from TRBV24-1 and TRBJ2-2, with 9 bases fitting TRBD2. The CDR3 is 17 residues long. The trim removed 2 bases at V and 0 bases at J, leaving 3 bases unmatched. CDR1 KGHDR and CDR2 SFDVKD come from the germline V gene. CDR3: CATSDSSGTANTGELFF. CDR3 nucleotides: TGTGCCACCAGTGATTCTAGCGGGACCGCGAACACCGGGGAGCTGTTTTTT.

The chain is built from TRBV7-2 and TRBJ2-5; tentative D call: TRBD2 (6 bases). The CDR3 is 15 amino acids. Trimming pared 1 base from V and 1 base from J, leaving 10 bases between. CDR1 and CDR2 from the germline V gene are SGHTA and FQGNSA. This CDR3 reads CASSLVRDSQETQYF. In nucleotides, the CDR3 is TGTGCCAGCAGCTTAGTGCGGGATTCCCAAGAGACCCAGTACTTC.

CDR3 bases: TGCGCCAGCAGCGAGCAAAGCGGGAGGTCCGGAAACACCATATATTTT. Its translation is CASSEQSGRSGNTIYF. The chain couples TRBV10-1 to TRBJ1-3; D is unresolved. Per germline, CDR1 WNHNN and CDR2 SYGVQD (reference sequence). This CDR3 is 16 amino acids long. V was pared by 6 bases and J by 4 bases, with 19 bases between.

The chain employs TRBV25-1 and TRBJ2-7; TRBD2 is a possible D gene (5 bases). V was trimmed by 4 bases and J by 2 bases, leaving 12 bases between them. The CDR3 totals 14 residues. The germline gives CDR1 MGHDK, CDR2 SYGVNS. This CDR3 reads CASSAHAGTYEQYF. The CDR3 nucleotides are TGTGCCAGCAGTGCACATGCCGGGACCTACGAGCAGTACTTC.

This clone was counted only a few times. The rearrangement links TRBV6-2 or TRBV6-3 to TRBJ1-1; D gene uncertain. Germline values: CDR1 MNHEY, CDR2 SVGEGT. The V and J ends lost 4 bases and 7 bases respectively, with 7 bases between them. The CDR3 has 11 residues. In DNA, the CDR3 is TGTGCCAGCAGTTTTGTCCTTGAAGCTTTCTTT. It codes for CASSFVLEAFF.

This chain uses TRBV27 with TRBJ2-3, with a possible D match to TRBD2 (6 bases). Trimming left V 2 bases short and J 3 bases short, with 18 bases between. The CDR3 is 17 amino acids. Per the germline V gene, CDR1 is MNHEY and CDR2 is SMNVEV (reference sequence). The CDR3 region is CASSLGWGDSGTDTQYF. CDR3 DNA sequence: TGTGCCAGCAGTTTAGGGTGGGGGGATTCGGGGACAGATACGCAGTATTTT.

This chain joins TRBV5-5 and TRBJ2-2; TRBD2 aligns across 8 bases. CDR1 SGHKS and CDR2 YYEKEE come from the germline V gene (reference sequence). The CDR3 spans 18 residues. Trimming cost V 7 bases and J 1 base; bases outside gene matches: 15. CDR3 DNA sequence: TGTGCCAGCTCACCTTTCCGGGTTGCGGGGGGGAACACCGGGGAGCTGTTTTTT. Its protein is CASSPFRVAGGNTGELFF.